Below, 23 T cell receptor beta chains from the same sample are listed, as sequenced in a study of shared clonotypes between healthy human individuals. Assay: immunoSEQ multiplex PCR; the TCRdb copy retains only in-frame clones and omits some. The repertoire includes more than 1.2 million clones, 98% of them detected once, and approximately 0.4% sits in the top ten. Sequencing was performed on naive CD4+ T cells sorted from blood. Stated subset: CD45RA+ positively selected. The receptors stem from a man aged 25-40 years in good health.

The V gene is TRBV6-5, the J gene TRBJ1-4, with TRBD1 matching over 7 bases. The ends lost 5 bases at V and 7 bases at J; junction bases unmatched: 7. Germline CDR1 is MNHEY and CDR2 is SVGAGI. The CDR3 totals 14 residues. In DNA, the CDR3 is TGTGCCAGCAGTGAACAGGGGTTAGGTGAAAAACTGTTTTTT. It translates to CASSEQGLGEKLFF.

The table lists this clone with a count of one. V is TRBV27 and J is TRBJ2-7, with 11 bases aligning to TRBD2. Germline CDR1 MNHEY, CDR2 SMNVEV (reference sequence). CDR3 length: 16 amino acids. The V segment lost 8 bases and the J segment 4 bases; nucleotides outside the gene matches: 13. The CDR3 loop is CASAVLGTSGYYEQYF. CDR3 nucleotides: TGTGCCAGCGCCGTGTTAGGGACTAGCGGATATTACGAGCAGTACTTC.

V is TRBV18 and J is TRBJ1-5; D is unresolved. The CDR3 runs 14 residues. Trimming cost V 0 bases and J 2 bases, with 5 bases left between them. Germline CDR1 and CDR2: KGHSH and LQKENI. CDR3 nucleotides: TGTGCCAGCTCACCACCGGAGGGCAATCAGCCCCAGCATTTT. Its translation is CASSPPEGNQPQHF.

The chain joins TRBV7-2 to TRBJ2-5; 7 bases are a match to TRBD1. The CDR3 length is 16 residues. V dropped 1 base and J dropped 4; count of bases not matched to a gene: 9. Per germline, CDR1 SGHTA and CDR2 FQGNSA. The chain's CDR3 is CASSLDGRGFGETQYF. CDR3 nucleotide sequence: TGTGCCAGCAGCTTAGACGGCAGGGGGTTCGGAGAGACCCAGTACTTC. Filled out from reference TRBV7-2 and TRBJ2-5, the complete variable domain reads GAGVSQSPSNKVTEKGKDVELRCDPISGHTALYWYRQSLGQGLEFLIYFQGNSAPDKSGLPSDRFSAERTGGSVSTLTIQRTQQEDSAVYLCASSLDGRGFGETQYFGPGTRLLVL.

The count of this clone is one. This chain uses TRBV11-2 with TRBJ2-1; D is unclear. The V and J ends lost 7 bases and 5 bases respectively, with 9 bases between them. The CDR3 consists of 12 residues. Germline CDR1 reads SGHAT; CDR2 reads FQNNGV. DNA of the CDR3: TGTGCCAGCACCCCTGGGAACAATGAGCAGTTCTTC. Residues: CASTPGNNEQFF.

Points on this clone: One junction end disagrees with the germline gene, perhaps due to a read error. The J gene is TRBJ1-5, the V gene TRBV6-1; D is ambiguous. The CDR3 consists of 8 residues. Germline V gives CDR1 MNHNS, CDR2 SASEGT. The CDR3, as DNA: TGTGCCAGCAGTGAACTCCTTTTT. Its protein is CASSELLF.

This chain links TRBV5-1 with TRBJ2-3; a weak D match, TRBD2 (6 bases). The CDR3 extends over 15 amino acids. Trimming stripped 6 bases from V and 6 bases from J, with 20 bases between. Germline CDR1 and CDR2: SGHRS and YFSETQ. The CDR3 sequence: CASTAWVGGPDTQYF. CDR3 DNA sequence: TGCGCCAGCACAGCTTGGGTAGGAGGGCCGGATACGCAGTATTTT.

The rearrangement joins TRBV11-2 to TRBJ2-1; 12 bases align to TRBD2. Trimming removed 5 bases from V and 12 bases from J; junction bases left unmatched: 11. The germline V gene has CDR1 SGHAT and CDR2 FQNNGV. The CDR3 consists of 15 residues. The CDR3 sequence is CASSPLAPSGRAQFF. Here the CDR3 DNA reads TGTGCCAGCAGCCCACTAGCGCCTAGCGGGAGGGCGCAGTTCTTC.

This rearrangement joins TRBV18 to TRBJ2-3; TRBD1 matches 7 bases. CDR1 KGHSH and CDR2 LQKENI come from the germline V gene. This CDR3 is built from 15 residues. V lost 0 bases and J lost 4; bases outside the gene matches: 4. CDR3 DNA sequence: TGTGCCAGCTCACCACCTAACAGGGGTTCAGATACGCAGTATTTT. This translates into CASSPPNRGSDTQYF.

The CDR3 region has the DNA TGTGCCTGGTCGGGTTGGTTGGCCTACGAGCAGTACTTC. Protein: CAWSGWLAYEQYF. The chain carries TRBV30 and TRBJ2-7; no reliable D call. The CDR3 has 13 amino acids. Trimming took 5 bases from V and 2 from J, leaving 13 bases between them. The V gene's germline CDR1 is GTSNPN and CDR2 SVGIG (reference sequence).

CDR3 loop: CASSPFWTDTQYF. The CDR3 DNA is TGTGCCAGCTCACCATTCTGGACAGATACGCAGTATTTT. V usage is TRBV18 and J usage is TRBJ2-3, with no clear D. With 2 bases removed from V and 3 bases from J, the gap between germline ends came to 6 bases. Germline-derived CDR1 and CDR2 are KGHSH and LQKENI. CDR3 length equals 13 residues.

The table lists this clone with a count of one. The rearrangement links TRBV1 to TRBJ1-5; the table's D call TRBD1 went unverified against the DNA. TRBV1 is a documented pseudogene. The CDR3 contains 16 residues. CDR3 residues: CTSSHSQGAGNQPQHF. CDR3 nucleotides: TGCACCAGCAGCCACTCACAGGGGGCTGGCAATCAGCCCCAGCATTTT.

The rearrangement uses TRBV9 and TRBJ1-1, with TRBD1 matching over 9 bases. The germline gives CDR1 SGDLS, CDR2 YYNGEE. Trimming removed 0 bases from V and 6 bases from J; junction bases left unmatched: 15. CDR3 length equals 18 residues. DNA of the CDR3: TGTGCCAGCAGCGTAGAAACCCATGGGGACAGGGCATTGTCTGAAGCTTTCTTT. It is translated as CASSVETHGDRALSEAFF.

The V call is TRBV28, the J call TRBJ1-1; no reliable D call. V lost 5 bases and J lost 4, with 5 bases in between. This CDR3 has 11 residues. Germline loops: CDR1 MDHEN, CDR2 SYDVKM. DNA for the CDR3: TGTGCCAGCAGTCTGGGCACTGAAGCTTTCTTT. It specifies CASSLGTEAFF.

As to this clone: This sample also contains other DNA sequences that code for the same CDR3. This rearrangement joins TRBV5-1 to TRBJ2-1; D is unresolved. The CDR3 sequence is 13 residues long. V lost 5 bases, J lost 0 bases, and 6 bases lay in between. The germline CDR1 and CDR2 sequences are SGHRS and YFSETQ. CDR3 sequence: CASSESSYNEQFF. CDR3 DNA sequence: TGCGCCAGCAGTGAGAGCTCCTACAATGAGCAGTTCTTC.

This rearrangement joins TRBV11-1 to TRBJ2-3; 8 bases agree with TRBD2. The junction had 8 bases not matched to a gene; V was cut back by 3 bases and J by 0 bases. The germline CDR1 and CDR2 sequences are SGHAT and FQDESV (reference sequence). The CDR3 is made up of 17 amino acids. The CDR3 loop reads CASSFIGLAGSTDTQYF. DNA of the CDR3: TGTGCCAGCAGCTTCATCGGATTAGCGGGAAGCACAGATACGCAGTATTTT.

This sequence joins TRBV29-1 and TRBJ2-1; D unresolved. Germline-derived CDR1 and CDR2 are SQVTM and ANQGSEA. Trimming removed 1 base at V and 4 bases at J, with 11 bases between. The CDR3 runs to 14 residues. The chain's CDR3 is CSVEVRQKYNEQFF. The CDR3 DNA sequence: TGCAGCGTTGAAGTAAGGCAGAAATACAATGAGCAGTTCTTC.

J is TRBJ2-3 and V is TRBV7-9; 8 nucleotides align to TRBD2. Trimming took 5 bases from V and 1 from J; bases not matched to a gene: 8. The CDR3 contains 16 residues. Germline V CDR1 and CDR2: SEHNR, FQNEAQ (reference sequence). The CDR3 here is CASSTPSAGGTDTQYF. The CDR3, as DNA: TGTGCCAGCAGCACGCCTTCAGCGGGGGGCACAGATACGCAGTATTTT. Full variable domain (rest looked up from reference TRBV7-9 and TRBJ2-3): DTGVSQNPRHKITKRGQNVTFRCDPISEHNRLYWYRQTLGQGPEFLTYFQNEAQLEKSRLLSDRFSAERPKGSFSTLEIQRTEQGDSAMYLCASSTPSAGGTDTQYFGPGTRLTVL.

The rearrangement joins TRBV5-1 to TRBJ2-3; no clear D gene. V was trimmed by 4 bases and J by 10 bases, leaving 13 bases between them. This CDR3 spans 12 amino acids. Looked up from germline, CDR1 is SGHRS and CDR2 is YFSETQ. CDR3 sequence: CASSQTTAPQYF. The CDR3, as DNA: TGCGCCAGCAGCCAAACTACCGCCCCGCAGTATTTT.

The chain links TRBV7-9 to TRBJ2-2; D unresolved. Germline V gene data show CDR1 as SEHNR and CDR2 as FQNEAQ (reference sequence). The V end lost 5 bases, the J end lost 4 bases, and 14 bases lay between the germline ends. This CDR3 comprises 15 residues. The CDR3 DNA reads TGTGCCAGCAGCGCTCGCGAGGTTACCACCGGGGAGCTGTTTTTT. Amino acid sequence: CASSAREVTTGELFF.

The rearrangement links TRBV11-3 to TRBJ2-3, with D unresolved. This CDR3 is built from 13 residues. The V end lost 5 bases, the J end lost 15 bases, and 21 bases lay between the germline ends. The germline gives CDR1 SGHNT, CDR2 YENEEA. CDR3 nucleotides: TGTGCCAGCAGCCTCTCGGGCAGCTCCGTGCCCTATTTT. It codes for CASSLSGSSVPYF.

This clone was seen just once. The V gene is TRBV15, the J gene TRBJ1-2; TRBD1 matches 8 bases. The V gene end was trimmed by 0 bases and the J gene end by 6 bases; junction bases not matched to a gene: 9. Germline CDR1 LNHNV, CDR2 YYDKDF (reference sequence). This CDR3 spans 16 amino acids. The CDR3 DNA reads TGTGCCACCAGCAGAGATGGCTTAGGCAGGGGGCATGGCTACACCTTC. Protein product: CATSRDGLGRGHGYTF.

The chain links TRBV5-1 to TRBJ2-7, with a possible D match to TRBD1 (6 bases). V gave up 6 bases and J gave up 0 bases, with 13 bases separating them. In germline, CDR1 is SGHRS, CDR2 YFSETQ. The CDR3 length is 14 residues. CDR3 nucleotide sequence: TGCGCCAGCAATGTAGGACAGAGCTCCTACGAGCAGTACTTC. This codes for CASNVGQSSYEQYF. Looking up the rest from reference TRBV5-1 and TRBJ2-7 gives the full variable domain: KAGVTQTPRYLIKTRGQQVTLSCSPISGHRSVSWYQQTPGQGLQFLFEYFSETQRNKGNFPGRFSGRQFSNSRSEMNVSTLELGDSALYLCASNVGQSSYEQYFGPGTRLTVT.